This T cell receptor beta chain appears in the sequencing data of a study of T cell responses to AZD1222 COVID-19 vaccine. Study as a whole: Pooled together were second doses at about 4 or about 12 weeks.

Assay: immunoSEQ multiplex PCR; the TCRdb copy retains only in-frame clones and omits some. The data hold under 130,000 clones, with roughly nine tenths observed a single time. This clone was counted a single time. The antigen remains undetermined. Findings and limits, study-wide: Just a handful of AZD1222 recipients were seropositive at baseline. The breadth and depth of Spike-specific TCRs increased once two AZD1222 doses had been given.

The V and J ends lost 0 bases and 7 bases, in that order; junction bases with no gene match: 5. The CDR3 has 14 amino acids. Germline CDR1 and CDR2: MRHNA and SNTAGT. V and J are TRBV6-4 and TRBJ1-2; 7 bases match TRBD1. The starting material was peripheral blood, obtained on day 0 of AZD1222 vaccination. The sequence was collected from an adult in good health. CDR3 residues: CASSDSGTGVGYTF. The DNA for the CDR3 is TGTGCCAGCAGTGACTCGGGTACAGGGGTTGGCTACACCTTC.